The 3 T cell receptor beta chains below all came from one sample that was sequenced in a study of immune evolution from preneoplasia to lung adenocarcinoma. Assay: immunoSEQ multiplex PCR; the TCRdb copy retains only in-frame clones and omits some. The sample has about 26,000 clones; approximately 74% are singletons. The sequencing input was FFPE invasive lung adenocarcinoma tissue. The source is a person between 60 and 69 years old with invasive lung adenocarcinoma. Some clones in this sample may be carry-over from other donors' samples.

This clone was counted once. The V gene is TRBV5-6, the J gene TRBJ2-7, with 13 nucleotides matching TRBD2. Losses at the gene ends were 3 bases for V and 0 bases for J; bases not matched to a gene: 3. This CDR3 comprises 16 residues. CDR1 and CDR2 from the germline V gene are SGHDT and YYEEEE. This CDR3 is CASSWTSGGSSYEQYF. CDR3 coding DNA: TGTGCCAGCAGCTGGACTAGCGGGGGAAGCTCCTACGAGCAGTACTTC.

This chain links TRBV11-2 with TRBJ2-1; TRBD2 agrees at 11 bases. The germline gives CDR1 SGHAT, CDR2 FQNNGV. The CDR3 runs to 16 residues. V lost 5 bases and J lost 7; bases outside the gene matches: 10. CDR3 DNA: TGTGCCAGCAGCCCGCGAGGGACTAGCGGAAGAAATGAGCAGTTCTTC. It is translated as CASSPRGTSGRNEQFF.

This chain connects TRBV5-8 to TRBJ1-2; TRBD1 aligns across 7 bases. Germline V lookup: CDR1 SGHTS, CDR2 YDEGEE. V was pared by 2 bases and J by 7 bases, with 5 bases of the junction left unmatched. The CDR3 has 13 residues. CDR3 in DNA: TGTGCCAGCAGCTTTGACAGGGTTGGTGGCTACACCTTC. Translating gives CASSFDRVGGYTF.